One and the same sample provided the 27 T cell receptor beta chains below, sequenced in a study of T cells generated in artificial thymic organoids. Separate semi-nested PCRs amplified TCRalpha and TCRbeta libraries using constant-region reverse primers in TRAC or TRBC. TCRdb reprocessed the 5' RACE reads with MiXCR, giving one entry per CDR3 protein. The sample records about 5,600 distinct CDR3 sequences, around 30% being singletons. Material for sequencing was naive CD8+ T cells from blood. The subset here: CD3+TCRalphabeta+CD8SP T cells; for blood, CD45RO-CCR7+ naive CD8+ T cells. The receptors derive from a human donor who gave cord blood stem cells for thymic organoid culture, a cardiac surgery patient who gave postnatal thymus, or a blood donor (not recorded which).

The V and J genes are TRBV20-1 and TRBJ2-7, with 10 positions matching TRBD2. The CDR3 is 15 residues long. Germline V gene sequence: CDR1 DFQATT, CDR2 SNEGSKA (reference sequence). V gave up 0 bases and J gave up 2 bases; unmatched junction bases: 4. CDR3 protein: CSARDWLAGAYEQYF. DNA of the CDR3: TGCAGTGCTAGAGACTGGCTAGCGGGAGCCTACGAGCAGTACTTC.

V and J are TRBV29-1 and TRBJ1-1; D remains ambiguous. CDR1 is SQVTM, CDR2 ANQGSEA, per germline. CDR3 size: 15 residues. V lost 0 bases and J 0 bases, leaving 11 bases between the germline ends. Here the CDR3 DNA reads TGCAGCGTTGAAGAGGACGCAGGAGTGAACACTGAAGCTTTCTTT. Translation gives CSVEEDAGVNTEAFF.

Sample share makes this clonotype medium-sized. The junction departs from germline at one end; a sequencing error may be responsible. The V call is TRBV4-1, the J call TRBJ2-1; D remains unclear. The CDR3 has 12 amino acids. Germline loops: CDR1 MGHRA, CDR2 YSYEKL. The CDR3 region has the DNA TGCGCCAGCAGCCAAGCGGTAAATGTGCAGTTCTTC. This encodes CASSQAVNVQFF.

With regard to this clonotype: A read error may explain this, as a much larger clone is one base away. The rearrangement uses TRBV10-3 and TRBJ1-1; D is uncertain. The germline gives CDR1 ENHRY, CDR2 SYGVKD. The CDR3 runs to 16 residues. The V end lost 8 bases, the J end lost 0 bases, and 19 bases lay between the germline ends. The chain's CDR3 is CAISRGSGLMNTEAFF. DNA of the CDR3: TGTGCCATCTCCCGGGGTTCGGGATTGATGAACACTGAAGCTTTCTTT.

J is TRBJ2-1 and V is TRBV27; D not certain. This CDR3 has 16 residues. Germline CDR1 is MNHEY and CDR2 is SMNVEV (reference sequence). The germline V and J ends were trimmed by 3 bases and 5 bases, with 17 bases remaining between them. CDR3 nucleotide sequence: TGTGCCAGCAGTTTCTCGGCAGACCAACCCCACAATGAGCAGTTCTTC. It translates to CASSFSADQPHNEQFF.

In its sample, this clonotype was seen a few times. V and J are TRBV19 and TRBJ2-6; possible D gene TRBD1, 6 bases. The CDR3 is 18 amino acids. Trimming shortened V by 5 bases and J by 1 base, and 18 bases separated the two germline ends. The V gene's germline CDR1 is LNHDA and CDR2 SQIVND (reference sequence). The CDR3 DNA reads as TGTGCCAGTAGTGTATACGGGACATTTTTATCTGGGGCCAACGTCCTGACTTTC. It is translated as CASSVYGTFLSGANVLTF.

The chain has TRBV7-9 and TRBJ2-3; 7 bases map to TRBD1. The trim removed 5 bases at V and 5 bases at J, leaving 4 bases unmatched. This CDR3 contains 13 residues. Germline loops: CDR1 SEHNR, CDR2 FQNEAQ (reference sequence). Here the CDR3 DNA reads TGTGCCAGCAGCGACAGGGTCGGAGATACGCAGTATTTT. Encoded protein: CASSDRVGDTQYF.

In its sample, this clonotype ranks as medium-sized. CDR3 sequence reads: CASSLGAGSYEQYF. The CDR3 nucleotides read TGTGCCAGCAGTTTAGGCGCAGGCAGCTACGAGCAGTACTTC. The chain combines TRBV27 with TRBJ2-7; D not resolved. The CDR3 loop spans 14 amino acids. Germline loops: CDR1 MNHEY, CDR2 SMNVEV (reference sequence). V was trimmed by 2 bases and J by 3 bases, leaving 11 bases between them.

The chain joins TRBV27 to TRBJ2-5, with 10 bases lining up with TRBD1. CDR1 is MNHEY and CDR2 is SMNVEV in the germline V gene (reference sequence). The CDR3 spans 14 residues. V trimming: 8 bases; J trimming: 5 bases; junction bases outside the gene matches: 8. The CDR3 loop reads CASGLGQGGETQYF. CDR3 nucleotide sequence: TGTGCCAGCGGTCTTGGACAGGGGGGTGAGACCCAGTACTTC.

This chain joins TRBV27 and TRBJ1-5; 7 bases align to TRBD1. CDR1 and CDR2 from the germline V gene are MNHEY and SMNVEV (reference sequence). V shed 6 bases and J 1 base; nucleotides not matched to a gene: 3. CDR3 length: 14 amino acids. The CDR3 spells CASSPGQSNQPQHF. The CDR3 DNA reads TGTGCCAGCAGCCCGGGACAGAGCAATCAGCCCCAGCATTTT.

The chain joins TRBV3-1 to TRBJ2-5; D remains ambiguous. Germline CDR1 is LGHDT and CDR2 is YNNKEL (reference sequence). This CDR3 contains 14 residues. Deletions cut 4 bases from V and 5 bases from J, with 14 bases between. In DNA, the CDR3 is TGTGCCAGCAGCCTCAGCTGGGGTTTTGAGACCCAGTACTTC. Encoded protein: CASSLSWGFETQYF.

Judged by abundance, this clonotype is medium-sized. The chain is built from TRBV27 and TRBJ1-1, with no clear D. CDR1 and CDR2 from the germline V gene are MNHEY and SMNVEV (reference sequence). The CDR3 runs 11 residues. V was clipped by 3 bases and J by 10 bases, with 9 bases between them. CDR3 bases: TGTGCCAGCAGTTTTTGGTCGCTAGCTTTCTTT. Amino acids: CASSFWSLAFF.

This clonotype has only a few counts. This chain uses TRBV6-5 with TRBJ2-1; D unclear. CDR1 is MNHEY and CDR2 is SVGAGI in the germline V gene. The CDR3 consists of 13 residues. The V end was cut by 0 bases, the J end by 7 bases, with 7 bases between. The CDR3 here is CASSYSRGNEQFF. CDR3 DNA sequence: TGTGCCAGCAGTTACTCGCGTGGGAATGAGCAGTTCTTC.

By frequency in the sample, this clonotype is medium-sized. The CDR3 DNA follows: TGCAGTGCTAGAGACCCGGATAGCAATCAGCCCCAGCATTTT. This codes for CSARDPDSNQPQHF. The genes are TRBV20-1 and TRBJ1-5; D is undetermined. The CDR3 extends over 14 amino acids. The germline V gene encodes CDR1 DFQATT and CDR2 SNEGSKA (reference sequence). The V end lost 0 bases, the J end lost 0 bases, and 6 bases lay between the germline ends.

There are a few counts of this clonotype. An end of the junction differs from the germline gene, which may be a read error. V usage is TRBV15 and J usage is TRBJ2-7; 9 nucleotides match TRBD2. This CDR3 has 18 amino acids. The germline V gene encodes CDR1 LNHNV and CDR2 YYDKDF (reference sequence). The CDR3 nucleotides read TGTGCCTCCAGCAAAGGGGGTAGCGGGGGTTCGAGCTCCTACGAGCAGTACTTC. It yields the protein CASSKGGSGGSSSYEQYF.

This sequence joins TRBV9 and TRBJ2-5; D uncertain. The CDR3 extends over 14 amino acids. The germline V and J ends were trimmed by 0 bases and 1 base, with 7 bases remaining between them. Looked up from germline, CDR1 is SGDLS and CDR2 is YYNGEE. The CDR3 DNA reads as TGTGCCAGCAGCGTAGAGTTACGCCAAGAGACCCAGTACTTC. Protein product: CASSVELRQETQYF.

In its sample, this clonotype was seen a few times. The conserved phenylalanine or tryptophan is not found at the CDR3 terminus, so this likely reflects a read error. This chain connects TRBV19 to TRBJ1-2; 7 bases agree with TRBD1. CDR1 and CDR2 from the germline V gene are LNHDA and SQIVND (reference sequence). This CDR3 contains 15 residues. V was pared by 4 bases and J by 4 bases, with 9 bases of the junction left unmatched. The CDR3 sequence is CASSTQTGKFYGYTL. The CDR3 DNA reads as TGTGCCAGTAGTACACAGACAGGGAAATTCTATGGCTACACCCTC.

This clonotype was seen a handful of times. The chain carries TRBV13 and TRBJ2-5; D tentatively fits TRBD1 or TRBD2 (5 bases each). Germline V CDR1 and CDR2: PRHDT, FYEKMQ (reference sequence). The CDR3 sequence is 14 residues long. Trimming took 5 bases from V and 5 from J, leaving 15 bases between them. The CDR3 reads CASSPDGGWETQYF. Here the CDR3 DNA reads TGTGCCAGCAGCCCCGATGGGGGTTGGGAGACCCAGTACTTC.

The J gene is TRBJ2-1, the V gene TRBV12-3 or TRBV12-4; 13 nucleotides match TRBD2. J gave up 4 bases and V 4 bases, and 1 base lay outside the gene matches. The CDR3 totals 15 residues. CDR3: CASSWGLAGYNEQFF. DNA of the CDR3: TGTGCCAGCAGTTGGGGACTAGCGGGGTACAATGAGCAGTTCTTC.

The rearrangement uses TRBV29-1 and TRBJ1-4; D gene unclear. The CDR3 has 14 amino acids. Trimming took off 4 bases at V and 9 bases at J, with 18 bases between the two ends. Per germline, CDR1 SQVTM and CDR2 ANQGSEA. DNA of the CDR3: TGCAGCGTTGGCCTAATGACCGGGGATCAAAAACTGTTTTTT. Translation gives CSVGLMTGDQKLFF.

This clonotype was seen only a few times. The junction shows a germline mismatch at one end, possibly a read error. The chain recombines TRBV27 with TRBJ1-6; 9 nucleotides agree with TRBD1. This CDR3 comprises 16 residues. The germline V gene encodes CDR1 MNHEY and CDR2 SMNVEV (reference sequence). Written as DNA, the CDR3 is TGTGCCAGCAGGTTGGGACAGGGACTCTATAATTCACCCCACCACTTT. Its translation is CASRLGQGLYNSPHHF.

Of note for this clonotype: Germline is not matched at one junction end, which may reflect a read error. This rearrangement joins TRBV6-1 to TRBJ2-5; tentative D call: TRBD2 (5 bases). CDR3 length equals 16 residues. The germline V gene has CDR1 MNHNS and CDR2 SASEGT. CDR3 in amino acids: CASSEGYLGRQEAQYF. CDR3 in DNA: TGTGCCAGCAGTGAAGGATATTTGGGGAGACAAGAGGCCCAGTACTTC.

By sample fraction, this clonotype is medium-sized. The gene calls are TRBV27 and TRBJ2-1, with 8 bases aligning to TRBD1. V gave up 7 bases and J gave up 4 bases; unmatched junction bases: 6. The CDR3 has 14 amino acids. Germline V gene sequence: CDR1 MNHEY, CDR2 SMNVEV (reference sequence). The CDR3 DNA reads TGTGCCAGCACCCCAGGGGGCGCGTACAATGAGCAGTTCTTC. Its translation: CASTPGGAYNEQFF.

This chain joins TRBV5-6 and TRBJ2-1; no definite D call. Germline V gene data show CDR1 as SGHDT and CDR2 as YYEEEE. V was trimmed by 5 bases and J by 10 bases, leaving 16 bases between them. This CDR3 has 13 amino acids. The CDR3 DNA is TGTGCCAGCAGGGGTCCAAGAGGCAGCGAGCAGTTCTTC. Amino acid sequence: CASRGPRGSEQFF.

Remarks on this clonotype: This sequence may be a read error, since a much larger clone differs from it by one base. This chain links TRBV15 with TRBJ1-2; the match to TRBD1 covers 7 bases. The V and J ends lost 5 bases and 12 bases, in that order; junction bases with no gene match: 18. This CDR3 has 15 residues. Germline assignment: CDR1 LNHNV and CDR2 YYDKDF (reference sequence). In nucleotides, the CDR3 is TGTGCCACCAGCCATACTTCTACAGGGGCAACGGGCGACACCTTC. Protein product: CATSHTSTGATGDTF.

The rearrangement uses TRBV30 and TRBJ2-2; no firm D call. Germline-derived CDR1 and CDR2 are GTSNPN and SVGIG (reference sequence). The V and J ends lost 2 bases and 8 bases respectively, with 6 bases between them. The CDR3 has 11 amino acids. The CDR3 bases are TGTGCCTGGAGTCCCTTGGGGGAGCTGTTTTTT. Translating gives CAWSPLGELFF.

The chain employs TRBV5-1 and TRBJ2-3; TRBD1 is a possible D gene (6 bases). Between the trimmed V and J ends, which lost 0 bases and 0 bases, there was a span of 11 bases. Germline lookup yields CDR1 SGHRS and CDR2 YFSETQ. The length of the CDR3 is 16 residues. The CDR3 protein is CASSLGTELSTDTQYF. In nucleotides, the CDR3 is TGCGCCAGCAGCTTGGGGACAGAGCTTAGCACAGATACGCAGTATTTT.